This TCR beta chain was sequenced during a study of radiation and T cells in renal cell carcinoma. Study overall: Nephrectomy followed 15 Gy stereotactic body radiation by 4 weeks.

The CDR3 contains 15 residues. The V gene lost 1 base and the J gene lost 0 bases, with 11 bases spanning the gap. Per the germline V gene, CDR1 is SGHDT and CDR2 is YYEEEE. Time point noted: baseline pretreatment blood. Treatment in this sample: 15 Gy SBRT to primary tumor, nephrectomy 4 weeks later. After SBRT, blood was collected at 2 and 4 weeks, plus baseline. This table comes from immunoSEQ multiplex PCR, and its TCRdb copy is limited to in-frame clones, with some not included. The table has 140,000 or so clones, roughly 84% seen once. Note on this clone: The antigen is not known.

Whole-study results and caveats: In blood, top tumor clones expanded by 2 weeks, shrinking by 4. Without pretreatment biopsies, baseline tumor clonotype presence was undetermined.

V usage is TRBV5-6 and J usage is TRBJ2-7; D might be TRBD2 (6 bases). This TCR was sampled from a woman aged 45 to 65 with renal cell carcinoma. This specimen was blood, taken from a patient whose treatment included radiotherapy and nephrectomy. CDR3 sequence: CASSLYGGPSYEQYF. The CDR3 DNA follows: TGTGCCAGCAGCTTGTACGGAGGGCCCTCCTACGAGCAGTACTTC.